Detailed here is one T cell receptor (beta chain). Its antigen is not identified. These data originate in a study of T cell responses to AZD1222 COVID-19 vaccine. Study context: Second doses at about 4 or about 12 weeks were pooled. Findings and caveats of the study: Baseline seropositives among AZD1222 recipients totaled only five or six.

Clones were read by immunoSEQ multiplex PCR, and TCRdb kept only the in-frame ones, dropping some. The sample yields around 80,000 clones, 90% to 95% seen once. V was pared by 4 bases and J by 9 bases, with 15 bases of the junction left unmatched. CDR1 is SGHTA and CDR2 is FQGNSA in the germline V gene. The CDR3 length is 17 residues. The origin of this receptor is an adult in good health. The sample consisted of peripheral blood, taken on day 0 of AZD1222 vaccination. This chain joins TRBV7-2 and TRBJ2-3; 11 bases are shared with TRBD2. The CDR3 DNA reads TGTGCCAGCAGCTCGCTAATGACTAGCGGGGCCTCGAGGACGCAGTATTTT. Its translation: CASSSLMTSGASRTQYF.